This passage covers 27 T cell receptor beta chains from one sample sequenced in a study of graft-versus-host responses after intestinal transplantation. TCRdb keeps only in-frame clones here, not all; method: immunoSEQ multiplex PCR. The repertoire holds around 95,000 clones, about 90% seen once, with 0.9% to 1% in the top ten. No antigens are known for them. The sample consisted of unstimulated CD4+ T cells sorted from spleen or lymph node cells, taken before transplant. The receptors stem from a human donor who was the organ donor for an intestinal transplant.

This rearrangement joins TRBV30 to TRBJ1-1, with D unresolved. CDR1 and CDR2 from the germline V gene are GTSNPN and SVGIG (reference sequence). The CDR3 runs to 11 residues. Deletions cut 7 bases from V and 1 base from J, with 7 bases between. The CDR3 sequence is CALVSNTEAFF. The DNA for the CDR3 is TGTGCCTTGGTATCGAACACTGAAGCTTTCTTT.

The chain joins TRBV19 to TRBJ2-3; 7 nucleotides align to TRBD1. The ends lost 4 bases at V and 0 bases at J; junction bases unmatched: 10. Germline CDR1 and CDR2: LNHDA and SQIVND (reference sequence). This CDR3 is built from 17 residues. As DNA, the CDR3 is TGTGCCAGTAGTAATAATCGACAGGGAACTAGCACAGATACGCAGTATTTT. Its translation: CASSNNRQGTSTDTQYF.

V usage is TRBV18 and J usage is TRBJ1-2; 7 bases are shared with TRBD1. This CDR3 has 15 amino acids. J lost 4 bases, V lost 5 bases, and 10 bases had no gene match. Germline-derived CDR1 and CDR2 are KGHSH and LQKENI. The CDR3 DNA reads TGTGCCAGCTCAGACTCGGGACAGCGCATCTATGGCTACACCTTC. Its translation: CASSDSGQRIYGYTF. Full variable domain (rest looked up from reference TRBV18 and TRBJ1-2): NAGVMQNPRHLVRRRGQEARLRCSPMKGHSHVYWYRQLPEEGLKFMVYLQKENIIDESGMPKERFSAEFPKEGPSILRIQQVVRGDSAAYFCASSDSGQRIYGYTFGSGTRLTVV.

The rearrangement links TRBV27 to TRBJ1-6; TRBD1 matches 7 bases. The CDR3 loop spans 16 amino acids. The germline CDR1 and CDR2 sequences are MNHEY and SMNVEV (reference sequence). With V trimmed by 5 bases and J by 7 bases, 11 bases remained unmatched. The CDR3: CASSPTTTGLNSPLHF. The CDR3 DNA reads TGTGCCAGCAGTCCCACCACGACAGGGTTGAATTCACCCCTCCACTTT.

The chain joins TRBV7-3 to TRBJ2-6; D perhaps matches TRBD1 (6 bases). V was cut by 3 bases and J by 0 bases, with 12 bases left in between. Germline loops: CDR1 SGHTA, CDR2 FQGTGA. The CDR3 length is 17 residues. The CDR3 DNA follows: TGTGCCAGCAGCTTTAGGACAGTTTCCTCTGGGGCCAACGTCCTGACTTTC. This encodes CASSFRTVSSGANVLTF.

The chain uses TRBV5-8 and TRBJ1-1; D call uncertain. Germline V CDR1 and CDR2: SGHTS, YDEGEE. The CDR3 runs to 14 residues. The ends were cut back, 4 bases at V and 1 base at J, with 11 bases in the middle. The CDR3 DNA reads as TGTGCCAGCAGCCCAGGAGTACGGAACACTGAAGCTTTCTTT. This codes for CASSPGVRNTEAFF.

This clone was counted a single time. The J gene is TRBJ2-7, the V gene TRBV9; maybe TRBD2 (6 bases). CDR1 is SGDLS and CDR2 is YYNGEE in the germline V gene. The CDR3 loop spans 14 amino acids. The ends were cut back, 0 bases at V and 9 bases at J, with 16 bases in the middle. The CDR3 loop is CASSVDFGGEVQYF. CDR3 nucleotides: TGTGCCAGCAGCGTAGATTTCGGCGGGGAGGTGCAGTACTTC.

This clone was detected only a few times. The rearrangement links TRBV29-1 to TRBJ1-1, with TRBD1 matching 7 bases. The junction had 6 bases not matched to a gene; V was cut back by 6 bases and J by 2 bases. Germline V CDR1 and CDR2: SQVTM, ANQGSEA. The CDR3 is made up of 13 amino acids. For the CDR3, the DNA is TGCAGCGTCCTGACAGGGCTAAACACTGAAGCTTTCTTT. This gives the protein CSVLTGLNTEAFF.

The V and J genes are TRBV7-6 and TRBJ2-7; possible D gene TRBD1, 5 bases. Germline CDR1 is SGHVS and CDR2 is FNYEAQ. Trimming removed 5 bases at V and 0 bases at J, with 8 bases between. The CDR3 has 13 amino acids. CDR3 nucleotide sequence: TGTGCCAGCAGCGGGCAGGGCTCCTACGAGCAGTACTTC. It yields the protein CASSGQGSYEQYF.

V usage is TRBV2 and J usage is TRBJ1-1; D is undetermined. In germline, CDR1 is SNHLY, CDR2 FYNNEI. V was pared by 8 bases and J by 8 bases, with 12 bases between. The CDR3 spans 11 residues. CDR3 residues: CASDLLSEAFF. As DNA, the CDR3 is TGTGCCAGCGACCTTCTAAGCGAAGCTTTCTTT.

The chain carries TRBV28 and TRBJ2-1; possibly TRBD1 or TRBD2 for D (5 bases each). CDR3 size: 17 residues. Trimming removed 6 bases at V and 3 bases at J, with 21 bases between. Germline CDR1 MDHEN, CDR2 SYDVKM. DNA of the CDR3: TGTGCCAGCAGCTGGATCCAATGGGACGGAAACTACAATGAGCAGTTCTTC. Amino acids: CASSWIQWDGNYNEQFF.

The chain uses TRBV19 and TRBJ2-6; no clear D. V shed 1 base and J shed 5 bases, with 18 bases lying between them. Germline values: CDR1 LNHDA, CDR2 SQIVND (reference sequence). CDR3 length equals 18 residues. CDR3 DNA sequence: TGTGCCAGTAGTATAGGAACGACATCACAAAGTCGGGCCAACGTCCTGACTTTC. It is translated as CASSIGTTSQSRANVLTF.

CDR3 coding DNA: TGTGCCAGCAGTGAAGGAATCTTGGGGAGCGCTATGTCCAATTCACCCCTCCACTTT. This translates into CASSEGILGSAMSNSPLHF. The V call is TRBV6-1, the J call TRBJ1-6; D not resolved. There are 19 residues in the CDR3. V gave up 1 base and J gave up 7 bases, with 23 bases separating them. Germline assignment: CDR1 MNHNS and CDR2 SASEGT.

The CDR3 coding sequence is TGTGCCAGCAGAACGGGGAGTGCAACTAATGAAAAACTGTTTTTT. It encodes CASRTGSATNEKLFF. This chain uses TRBV28 with TRBJ1-4; D unresolved. Trimming removed 6 bases from V and 0 bases from J, with 11 bases in between. This CDR3 comprises 15 residues. CDR1 and CDR2 (germline): MDHEN, SYDVKM. Full variable domain (missing parts from reference TRBV28 and TRBJ1-4): DVKVTQSSRYLVKRTGEKVFLECVQDMDHENMFWYRQDPGLGLRLIYFSYDVKMKEKGDIPEGYSVSREKKERFSLILESASTNQTSMYLCASRTGSATNEKLFFGSGTQLSVL.

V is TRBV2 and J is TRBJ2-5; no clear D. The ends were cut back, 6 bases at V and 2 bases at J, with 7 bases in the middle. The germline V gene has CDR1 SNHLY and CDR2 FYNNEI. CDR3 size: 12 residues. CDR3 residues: CASRSDQETQYF. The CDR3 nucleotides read TGTGCCAGCAGGTCGGATCAAGAGACCCAGTACTTC.

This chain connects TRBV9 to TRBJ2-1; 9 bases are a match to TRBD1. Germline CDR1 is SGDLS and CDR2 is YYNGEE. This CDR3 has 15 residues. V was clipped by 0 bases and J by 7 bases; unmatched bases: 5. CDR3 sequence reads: CASSVAQGAGNEQFF. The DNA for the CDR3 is TGTGCCAGCAGCGTAGCACAGGGGGCAGGGAATGAGCAGTTCTTC.

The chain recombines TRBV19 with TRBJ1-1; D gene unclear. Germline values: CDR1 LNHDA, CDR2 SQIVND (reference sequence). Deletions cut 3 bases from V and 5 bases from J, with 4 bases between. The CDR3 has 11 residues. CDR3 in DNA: TGTGCCAGTAGTATGGAAACTGAAGCTTTCTTT. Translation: CASSMETEAFF. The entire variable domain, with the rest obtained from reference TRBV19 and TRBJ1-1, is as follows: DGGITQSPKYLFRKEGQNVTLSCEQNLNHDAMYWYRQDPGQGLRLIYYSQIVNDFQKGDIAEGYSVSREKKESFPLTVTSAQKNPTAFYLCASSMETEAFFGQGTRLTVV.

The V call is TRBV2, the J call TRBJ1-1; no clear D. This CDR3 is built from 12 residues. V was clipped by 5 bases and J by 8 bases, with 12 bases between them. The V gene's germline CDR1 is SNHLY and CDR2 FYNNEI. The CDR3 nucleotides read TGTGCCAGCAGTATCGAAGGGTTGGAAGCTTTCTTT. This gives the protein CASSIEGLEAFF. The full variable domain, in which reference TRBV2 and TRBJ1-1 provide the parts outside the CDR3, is EPEVTQTPSHQVTQMGQEVILRCVPISNHLYFYWYRQILGQKVEFLVSFYNNEISEKSEIFDDQFSVERPDGSNFTLKIRSTKLEDSAMYFCASSIEGLEAFFGQGTRLTVV.

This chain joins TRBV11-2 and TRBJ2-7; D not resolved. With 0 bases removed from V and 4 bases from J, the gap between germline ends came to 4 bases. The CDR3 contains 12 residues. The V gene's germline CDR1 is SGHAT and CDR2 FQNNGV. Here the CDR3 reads CASSLDIYEQYF. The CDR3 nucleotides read TGTGCCAGCAGCTTAGATATATACGAGCAGTACTTC.

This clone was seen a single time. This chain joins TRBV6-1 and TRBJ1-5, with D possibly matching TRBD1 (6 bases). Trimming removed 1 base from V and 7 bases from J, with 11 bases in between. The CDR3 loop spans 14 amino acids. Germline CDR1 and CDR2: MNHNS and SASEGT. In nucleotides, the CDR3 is TGTGCCAGCAGTGAAGAGGGGGGACGGCAGCCCCAGCATTTT. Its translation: CASSEEGGRQPQHF.

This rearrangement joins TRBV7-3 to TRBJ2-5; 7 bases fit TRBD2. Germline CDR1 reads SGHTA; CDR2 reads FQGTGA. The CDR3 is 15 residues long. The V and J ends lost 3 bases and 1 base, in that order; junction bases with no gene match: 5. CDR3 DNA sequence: TGTGCCAGCAGCTTCCTCGGGGGGAGCCAAGAGACCCAGTACTTC. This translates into CASSFLGGSQETQYF.

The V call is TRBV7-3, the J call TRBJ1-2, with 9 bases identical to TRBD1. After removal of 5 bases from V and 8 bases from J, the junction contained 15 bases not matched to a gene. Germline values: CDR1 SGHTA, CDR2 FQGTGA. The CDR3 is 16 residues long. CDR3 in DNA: TGTGCCAGCAGCCTCCGAACCGCAGGACAGGGGAACGGCTACACCTTC. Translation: CASSLRTAGQGNGYTF.

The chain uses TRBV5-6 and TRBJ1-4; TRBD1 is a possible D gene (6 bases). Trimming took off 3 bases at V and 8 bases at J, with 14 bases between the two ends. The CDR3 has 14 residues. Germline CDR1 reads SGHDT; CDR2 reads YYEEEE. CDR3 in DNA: TGTGCCAGCAGCTATTCGGGGGCGGGAGAAAAACTGTTTTTT. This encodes CASSYSGAGEKLFF.

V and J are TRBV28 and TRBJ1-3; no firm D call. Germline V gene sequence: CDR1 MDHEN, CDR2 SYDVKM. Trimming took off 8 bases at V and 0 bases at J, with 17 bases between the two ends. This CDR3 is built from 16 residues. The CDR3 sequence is CASSVGVFTSGNTIYF. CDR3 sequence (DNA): TGTGCCAGCTCCGTTGGGGTCTTTACCTCTGGAAACACCATATATTTT.

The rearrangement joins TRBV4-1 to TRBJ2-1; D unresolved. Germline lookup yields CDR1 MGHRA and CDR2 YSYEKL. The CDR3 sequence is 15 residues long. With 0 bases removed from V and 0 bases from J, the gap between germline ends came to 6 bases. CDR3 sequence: CASSQDPSSYNEQFF. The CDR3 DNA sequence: TGCGCCAGCAGCCAAGATCCGAGCTCCTACAATGAGCAGTTCTTC.

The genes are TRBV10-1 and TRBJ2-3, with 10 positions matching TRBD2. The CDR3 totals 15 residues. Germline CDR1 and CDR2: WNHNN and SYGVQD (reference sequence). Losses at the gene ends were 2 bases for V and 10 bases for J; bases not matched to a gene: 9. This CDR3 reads CASSEQRGGLISQYF. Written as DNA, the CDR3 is TGCGCCAGCAGTGAGCAGCGGGGGGGCCTGATATCGCAGTATTTT.

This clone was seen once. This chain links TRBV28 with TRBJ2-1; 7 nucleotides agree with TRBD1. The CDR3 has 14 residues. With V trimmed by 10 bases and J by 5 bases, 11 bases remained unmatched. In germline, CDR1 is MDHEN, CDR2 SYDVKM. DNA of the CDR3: TGTGCCAACTACAGGGTGGGGACAGACAATGAGCAGTTCTTC. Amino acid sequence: CANYRVGTDNEQFF.